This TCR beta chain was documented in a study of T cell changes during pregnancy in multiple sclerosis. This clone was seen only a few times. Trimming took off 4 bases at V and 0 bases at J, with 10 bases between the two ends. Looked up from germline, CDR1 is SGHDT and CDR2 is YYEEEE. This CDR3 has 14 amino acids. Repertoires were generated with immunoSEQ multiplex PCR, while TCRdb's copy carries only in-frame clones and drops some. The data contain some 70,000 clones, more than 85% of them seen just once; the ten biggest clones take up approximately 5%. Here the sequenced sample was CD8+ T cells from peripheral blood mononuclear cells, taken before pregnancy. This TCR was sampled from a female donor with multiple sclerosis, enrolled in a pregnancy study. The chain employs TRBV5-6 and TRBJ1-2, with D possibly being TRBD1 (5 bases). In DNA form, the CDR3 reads TGTGCCAGCAGCCCGACGACAGCTAACTATGGCTACACCTTC. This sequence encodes CASSPTTANYGYTF.